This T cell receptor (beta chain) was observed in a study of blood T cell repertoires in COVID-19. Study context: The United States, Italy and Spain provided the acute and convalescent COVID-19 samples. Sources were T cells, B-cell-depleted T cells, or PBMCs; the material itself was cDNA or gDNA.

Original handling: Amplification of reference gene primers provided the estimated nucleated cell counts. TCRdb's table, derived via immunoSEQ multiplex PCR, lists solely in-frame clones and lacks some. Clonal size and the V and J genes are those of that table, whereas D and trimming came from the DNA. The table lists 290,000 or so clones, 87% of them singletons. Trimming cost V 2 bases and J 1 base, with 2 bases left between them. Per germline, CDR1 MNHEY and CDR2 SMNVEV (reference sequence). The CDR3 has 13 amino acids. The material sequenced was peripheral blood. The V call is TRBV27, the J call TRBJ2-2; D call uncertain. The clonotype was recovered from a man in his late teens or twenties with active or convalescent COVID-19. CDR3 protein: CASSLLNTGELFF. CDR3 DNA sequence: TGTGCCAGCAGTTTACTGAACACCGGGGAGCTGTTTTTT.